The T cell receptor (beta chain) described here comes from a study of T-cell reconstitution after alpha-beta-depleted transplantation in children. As it was prepared, the TCRbeta library received unique molecular identifiers. TCRdb ran MiXCR on the PCR reads and lists one entry per CDR3 protein. Of more than 400,000 distinct CDR3 sequences detected, roughly 43% appear once; the ten largest clones hold 27%. Turning to this clonotype: What it binds is not known.

Study-wide findings and caveats: Some patients showed high day-60 TCRbeta diversity, which derived from surviving recipient T cells and thymic progenitors. When one year had passed after transplant, most T-cell counts and diversity came from newly produced T cells. In patients about two months after transplant, alpha-beta T cells reportedly arose from several hundred expanded graft clones.

The origin of this receptor is a girl aged 2 to 9 with aplastic anemia, due to receive a stem cell transplant. Here the sequenced sample was PBMCs, taken before TCRalphabeta/CD19-depleted stem cell transplant.

CDR3 sequence reads: CASWRTGQRSQNYEQYF. CDR3 DNA sequence: TGTGCCAGCTGGCGGACTGGCCAGCGGAGCCAAAACTACGAGCAGTACTTC. V is TRBV6-1 and J is TRBJ2-7; D might be TRBD2 (5 bases). The CDR3 is 17 residues long. Between the trimmed V and J ends, which lost 8 bases and 3 bases, there was a span of 26 bases. Germline V CDR1 and CDR2: MNHNS, SASEGT.